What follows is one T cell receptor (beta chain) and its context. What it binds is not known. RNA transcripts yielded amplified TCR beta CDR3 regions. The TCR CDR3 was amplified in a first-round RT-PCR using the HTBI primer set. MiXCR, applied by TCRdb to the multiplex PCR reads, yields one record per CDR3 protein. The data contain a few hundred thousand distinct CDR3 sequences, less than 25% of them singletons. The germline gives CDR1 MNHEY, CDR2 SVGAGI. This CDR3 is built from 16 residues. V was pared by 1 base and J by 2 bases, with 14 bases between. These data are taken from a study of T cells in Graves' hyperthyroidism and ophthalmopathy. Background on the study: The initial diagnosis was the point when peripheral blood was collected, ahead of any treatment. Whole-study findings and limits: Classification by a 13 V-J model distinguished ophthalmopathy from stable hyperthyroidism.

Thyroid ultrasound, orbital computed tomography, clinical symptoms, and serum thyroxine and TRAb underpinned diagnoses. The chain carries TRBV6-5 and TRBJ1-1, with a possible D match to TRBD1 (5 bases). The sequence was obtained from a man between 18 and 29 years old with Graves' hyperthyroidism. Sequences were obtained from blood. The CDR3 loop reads CASSYFLDSFNTEAFF. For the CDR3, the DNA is TGTGCCAGCAGTTACTTCCTAGACAGTTTTAACACTGAAGCTTTCTTT.